This T cell receptor beta chain was retrieved from a study of T cell repertoires in cytomegalovirus infection. TCRdb fed the reads into MiXCR, producing one record per CDR3 protein. The sample holds 200,000 to 300,000 distinct CDR3 sequences, roughly 9% seen once. There are many counts of this clonotype. Its antigen is not known. Study results and limitations: The ex vivo response was dominated by HLA-C-restricted CMV-specific TCR beta clonotypes.

Sequenced material: PBMCs. The sequence was collected from a human donor in good health (CMV status not recorded). Some clones in this sample may be carry-over from other donors' samples.

The chain's CDR3 is CASSLSGAPGGYGYTF. CDR3 coding DNA: TGTGCCAGCAGCTTGAGTGGGGCGCCGGGAGGGTATGGCTACACCTTC. The V call is TRBV5-6, the J call TRBJ1-2, with TRBD1 as a possible D gene (5 bases). V lost 1 base and J 5 bases, leaving 18 bases between the germline ends. Germline V CDR1 and CDR2: SGHDT, YYEEEE. The CDR3 length is 16 residues.